This T cell receptor beta chain derives from a study of T cell responses to AZD1222 COVID-19 vaccine. Assay used: immunoSEQ multiplex PCR; TCRdb lists only in-frame clones, some missing. The sample carries 100,000 to 120,000 clones, about 87% recorded once. After removal of 2 bases from V and 3 bases from J, the junction contained 6 bases not matched to a gene. CDR1 LGHDT and CDR2 YNNKEL come from the germline V gene (reference sequence). The CDR3 consists of 15 residues. This clonotype was obtained from an adult in good health. The sample in question was peripheral blood, obtained on day 0 of AZD1222 vaccination. The V and J genes are TRBV3-1 (or the pseudogene TRBV3-2) and TRBJ1-1, with 7 positions matching TRBD1. For the CDR3, the DNA is TGTGCCAGCAGCCAAAAACACAGGGGCGACACTGAAGCTTTCTTT. Amino acids: CASSQKHRGDTEAFF.